A single sample is the source of the 25 T cell receptor beta chains below, sequenced in a study of T-cell memory formation after mild COVID-19. TCRdb fed the 5' RACE reads into MiXCR, producing one record per CDR3 protein. The sample includes fewer than 700,000 distinct CDR3 sequences, more than 15% of them seen just once. The source material was PBMCs or a T cell subset sorted from them (not recorded which). The receptors stem from an adult woman who had mild COVID-19 (a few samples of this study predate the infection). Cell type and time point are not known.

The chain uses TRBV11-2 and TRBJ1-1, with a possible D match to TRBD1 (6 bases). The V gene lost 6 bases and the J gene lost 1 base, with 12 bases spanning the gap. Germline CDR1 is SGHAT and CDR2 is FQNNGV. The CDR3 contains 14 residues. The DNA for the CDR3 is TGTGCCAGCAGAGCCGACAGGAGGAACACTGAAGCTTTCTTT. Translating gives CASRADRRNTEAFF.

In its sample, this clonotype was seen a few times. The chain carries TRBV6-6 and TRBJ2-5; 13 positions agree with TRBD2. Looked up from germline, CDR1 is MNHNY and CDR2 is SVGAGI (reference sequence). The ends lost 6 bases at V and 2 bases at J; junction bases unmatched: 9. The CDR3 contains 17 residues. In DNA, the CDR3 is TGTGCCAGCAGATCCACTAGCGGGAGGGGACTACAAGAGACCCAGTACTTC. Translated: CASRSTSGRGLQETQYF.

This clonotype was counted only a few times. This chain links TRBV6-6 with TRBJ1-2; D is unresolved. Germline CDR1 and CDR2: MNHNY and SVGAGI (reference sequence). This CDR3 region has 12 residues. V lost 8 bases to trimming and J lost 4 bases, with 11 bases between them. The CDR3: CASLSAAYGYTF. The DNA of the CDR3 is TGTGCCAGCCTGTCGGCGGCCTATGGCTACACCTTC.

The chain uses TRBV6-2 or TRBV6-3 and TRBJ1-4, with 12 positions matching TRBD1. V dropped 11 bases and J dropped 7; count of bases not matched to a gene: 20. Germline V gene data show CDR1 as MNHEY and CDR2 as SVGEGT. CDR3 length equals 18 residues. In DNA form, the CDR3 reads TGTGCCGCCAATACCCCGGGACAGGGGGCGAAGGGAAGTGAAAAACTGTTTTTT. As protein: CAANTPGQGAKGSEKLFF.

This clonotype was recorded a few times. V is TRBV7-9 and J is TRBJ1-1; D not certain. This CDR3 spans 14 amino acids. V was pared by 4 bases and J by 0 bases, with 9 bases between. Germline V CDR1 and CDR2: SEHNR, FQNEAQ (reference sequence). CDR3 amino acids: CASSSGRLNTEAFF. In nucleotides, the CDR3 is TGTGCCAGCAGCTCTGGGAGGTTGAACACTGAAGCTTTCTTT. The full variable domain, in which reference TRBV7-9 and TRBJ1-1 provide the parts outside the CDR3, is DTGVSQNPRHKITKRGQNVTFRCDPISEHNRLYWYRQTLGQGPEFLTYFQNEAQLEKSRLLSDRFSAERPKGSFSTLEIQRTEQGDSAMYLCASSSGRLNTEAFFGQGTRLTVV.

This clonotype was counted between two and nine times. The chain is built from TRBV30 and TRBJ2-3; 8 bases map to TRBD2. Trimming cost V 4 bases and J 0 bases; bases outside gene matches: 0. CDR3 length: 13 amino acids. The germline V gene has CDR1 GTSNPN and CDR2 SVGIG (reference sequence). The CDR3 loop reads CAWTSGSTDTQYF. The CDR3, as DNA: TGTGCCTGGACTAGCGGGAGCACAGATACGCAGTATTTT. Looking up the rest from reference TRBV30 and TRBJ2-3 gives the full variable domain: SQTIHQWPATLVQPVGSPLSLECTVEGTSNPNLYWYRQAAGRGLQLLFYSVGIGQISSEVPQNLSASRPQDRQFILSSKKLLLSDSGFYLCAWTSGSTDTQYFGPGTRLTVL.

The gene calls are TRBV24-1 and TRBJ2-5; a possible D gene is TRBD2 (6 bases). The V gene lost 9 bases and the J gene lost 3 bases, with 16 bases spanning the gap. This CDR3 contains 14 residues. Per germline, CDR1 KGHDR and CDR2 SFDVKD. DNA of the CDR3: TGTGCCACCGGTCCGGGAGTAAGAGAAGAGACCCAGTACTTC. Translation: CATGPGVREETQYF.

A few counts support this clonotype. The genes are TRBV25-1 and TRBJ2-3; TRBD2 agrees at 16 bases. The germline V gene encodes CDR1 MGHDK and CDR2 SYGVNS. The length of the CDR3 is 13 residues. The trim removed 6 bases at V and 11 bases at J, leaving 2 bases unmatched. The CDR3 is CASSGTSGRVQYF. The CDR3 bases are TGTGCCAGCAGCGGGACTAGCGGGAGGGTGCAGTATTTT.

The chain couples TRBV29-1 to TRBJ2-3; D unresolved. The V gene lost 2 bases and the J gene lost 5 bases, with 14 bases spanning the gap. This CDR3 is 14 amino acids long. Looked up from germline, CDR1 is SQVTM and CDR2 is ANQGSEA. The CDR3 DNA sequence: TGCAGCGTTGAAACTTCGACGGACCTAGATACGCAGTATTTT. This codes for CSVETSTDLDTQYF.

This chain joins TRBV12-3 or TRBV12-4 and TRBJ2-1, with D perhaps TRBD2 (6 bases). The CDR3 runs to 13 residues. Between the trimmed V and J ends, which lost 3 bases and 6 bases, there was a span of 9 bases. CDR3 bases: TGTGCCAGCAGTTTTACGGAGGGCAATGAGCAGTTCTTC. It is translated as CASSFTEGNEQFF.

This clonotype has a handful of counts. This chain joins TRBV7-8 and TRBJ1-2; the match to TRBD1 covers 9 bases. Germline lookup yields CDR1 SGHVS and CDR2 FQNEAQ. V shed 0 bases and J 0 bases; nucleotides not matched to a gene: 8. The CDR3 has 18 amino acids. CDR3 nucleotides: TGTGCCAGCAGCTTAGCGGGGACAGGGCCTGGGGCTAACTATGGCTACACCTTC. Its translation is CASSLAGTGPGANYGYTF.

The DNA of the CDR3 is TGTGCCAGCAGTTCAACCCACGGAGAACTACCCTCCTACGAGCAGTACTTC. It is translated as CASSSTHGELPSYEQYF. The chain recombines TRBV28 with TRBJ2-7; D is unclear. Deletions cut 4 bases from V and 0 bases from J, with 19 bases between. Germline values: CDR1 MDHEN, CDR2 SYDVKM. The CDR3 length is 17 residues. Looking up the rest from reference TRBV28 and TRBJ2-7 gives the full variable domain: DVKVTQSSRYLVKRTGEKVFLECVQDMDHENMFWYRQDPGLGLRLIYFSYDVKMKEKGDIPEGYSVSREKKERFSLILESASTNQTSMYLCASSSTHGELPSYEQYFGPGTRLTVT.

The rearrangement uses TRBV4-1 and TRBJ2-3; D unclear. Trimming left V 0 bases short and J 3 bases short, with 16 bases between. Germline-derived CDR1 and CDR2 are MGHRA and YSYEKL. This CDR3 is built from 17 residues. CDR3 coding DNA: TGCGCCAGCAGCCAAGATGCACCCCCACGAGCTACAGATACGCAGTATTTT. Translation gives CASSQDAPPRATDTQYF.

The chain has TRBV11-2 and TRBJ2-1, with D perhaps TRBD2 (6 bases). Trimming removed 2 bases at V and 4 bases at J, with 9 bases between. Looked up from germline, CDR1 is SGHAT and CDR2 is FQNNGV. The CDR3 loop spans 14 amino acids. The CDR3 DNA sequence: TGTGCCAGCAGCTTAAGACTAGATTACAATGAGCAGTTCTTC. Translation: CASSLRLDYNEQFF.

This clonotype has a count of ten or more. The chain recombines TRBV5-6 with TRBJ2-1; unclear D gene. The V end was cut by 0 bases, the J end by 6 bases, with 4 bases between. Germline loops: CDR1 SGHDT, CDR2 YYEEEE. This CDR3 contains 12 residues. The CDR3 protein is CASSLVANEQFF. Here the CDR3 DNA reads TGTGCCAGCAGCTTGGTTGCCAATGAGCAGTTCTTC.

This clonotype appeared a few times. The chain carries TRBV20-1 and TRBJ2-1; 9 nucleotides match TRBD2. The CDR3 loop spans 15 amino acids. The germline CDR1 and CDR2 sequences are DFQATT and SNEGSKA (reference sequence). The V gene end was trimmed by 3 bases and the J gene end by 6 bases; junction bases not matched to a gene: 9. The DNA of the CDR3 is TGCAGTGCTAGCGCCGCGGGAGGGCAACTCAATGAGCAGTTCTTC. This codes for CSASAAGGQLNEQFF.

This clonotype occurred a few times. The chain joins TRBV4-1 to TRBJ1-1; D gene ambiguous. V was clipped by 1 base and J by 3 bases, with 9 bases between them. This CDR3 is 14 amino acids long. CDR1 MGHRA and CDR2 YSYEKL come from the germline V gene. CDR3 protein: CASSQVPSDTEAFF. In DNA form, the CDR3 reads TGCGCCAGCAGCCAAGTTCCGTCGGACACTGAAGCTTTCTTT.

The V gene is TRBV7-8, the J gene TRBJ1-1; D perhaps matches TRBD1 (6 bases). There are 13 residues in the CDR3. Germline CDR1 SGHVS, CDR2 FQNEAQ. The V and J ends lost 0 bases and 8 bases respectively, with 10 bases between them. The CDR3: CASSLAGTREAFF. In DNA, the CDR3 is TGTGCCAGCAGCTTAGCAGGGACAAGAGAAGCTTTCTTT. The full variable domain, in which reference TRBV7-8 and TRBJ1-1 provide the parts outside the CDR3, is GAGVSQSPRYKVAKRGQDVALRCDPISGHVSLFWYQQALGQGPEFLTYFQNEAQLDKSGLPSDRFFAERPEGSVSTLKIQRTQQEDSAVYLCASSLAGTREAFFGQGTRLTVV.

This clonotype appeared a few times. DNA for the CDR3: TGTGCCAGCAGTCCCTCCGGGACAGGGAACACTGAAGCTTTCTTT. Encoded protein: CASSPSGTGNTEAFF. The chain links TRBV27 to TRBJ1-1, with 8 nucleotides matching TRBD1. Germline values: CDR1 MNHEY, CDR2 SMNVEV (reference sequence). With V trimmed by 5 bases and J by 1 base, 6 bases remained unmatched. This CDR3 comprises 15 residues.

This clonotype was counted only a few times. This sequence joins TRBV14 and TRBJ2-1; 9 positions agree with TRBD2. There are 15 residues in the CDR3. V trimming: 1 base; J trimming: 8 bases; junction bases outside the gene matches: 6. The germline CDR1 and CDR2 sequences are SGHDN and FVKESK. DNA for the CDR3: TGTGCCAGCAGCCAAGGTCGCGGGAGGGCCTATGAGCAGTTCTTC. Its protein is CASSQGRGRAYEQFF. The full variable domain, in which reference TRBV14 and TRBJ2-1 provide the parts outside the CDR3, is EAGVTQFPSHSVIEKGQTVTLRCDPISGHDNLYWYRRVMGKEIKFLLHFVKESKQDESGMPNNRFLAERTGGTYSTLKVQPAELEDSGVYFCASSQGRGRAYEQFFGPGTRLTVL.

The chain recombines TRBV5-1 with TRBJ1-4; D is possibly TRBD1 (6 bases). Germline V gene lookup returns CDR1 SGHRS and CDR2 YFSETQ. Trimming took off 0 bases at V and 3 bases at J, with 15 bases between the two ends. The CDR3 is 17 residues long. The CDR3 nucleotides read TGCGCCAGCAGCTTGGGGCAGGGGAAGTCGGCTAATGAAAAACTGTTTTTT. Protein sequence: CASSLGQGKSANEKLFF.

V and J are TRBV24-1 and TRBJ2-1; possibly TRBD2 for D (5 bases). In germline, CDR1 is KGHDR, CDR2 SFDVKD. Trimming left V 4 bases short and J 4 bases short, with 7 bases between. The CDR3 extends over 13 amino acids. The DNA for the CDR3 is TGTGCCACCAGTGACCCGGGGTACAATGAGCAGTTCTTC. It yields the protein CATSDPGYNEQFF.

The rearrangement links TRBV18 to TRBJ2-1, with 7 bases identical to TRBD2. The germline V gene encodes CDR1 KGHSH and CDR2 LQKENI. The CDR3 has 15 residues. V trimming: 6 bases; J trimming: 4 bases; junction bases outside the gene matches: 9. The CDR3: CASSRRLAGYNEQFF. The DNA for the CDR3 is TGTGCCAGCTCCCGAAGACTAGCAGGATACAATGAGCAGTTCTTC.

Of note for this clonotype: The junction shows a germline mismatch at one end, possibly a read error. The chain employs TRBV2 and TRBJ2-2; 7 bases are shared with TRBD1. Per germline, CDR1 SNHLY and CDR2 FYNNEI. This CDR3 comprises 14 residues. The CDR3 loop reads CASKLQGDTVELFF. The CDR3 region has the DNA TGTGCCAGCAAGTTGCAGGGGGACACCGTGGAGCTGTTTTTT.

This rearrangement joins TRBV7-9 to TRBJ2-3; D gene ambiguous. V was trimmed by 1 base and J by 1 base, leaving 12 bases between them. Germline V CDR1 and CDR2: SEHNR, FQNEAQ (reference sequence). The length of the CDR3 is 16 residues. The CDR3 protein is CASSLGPARGTDTQYF. For the CDR3, the DNA is TGTGCCAGCAGCTTAGGGCCTGCAAGGGGCACAGATACGCAGTATTTT.